Below are 23 T cell receptor beta chains sequenced from a single sample in a study of T cell responses to AZD1222 COVID-19 vaccine. Using immunoSEQ multiplex PCR, the repertoire was profiled, and TCRdb retains in-frame clones only, with some absent. The table has around 100,000 clones, around 94% seen once. The sequenced sample was peripheral blood, obtained on day 0 of AZD1222 vaccination. The receptor source for this set is an adult in good health.

The rearrangement links TRBV19 to TRBJ2-2, with D perhaps assigned TRBD1 or TRBD2 (5 bases each). Germline-derived CDR1 and CDR2 are LNHDA and SQIVND (reference sequence). Deletions cut 1 base from V and 5 bases from J, with 14 bases between. This CDR3 spans 16 amino acids. CDR3 in DNA: TGTGCCAGTAGTATAGCGGTCGGGGCGATAACCGGGGAGCTGTTTTTT. Residues: CASSIAVGAITGELFF. Full variable domain (remainder filled in from reference TRBV19 and TRBJ2-2): DGGITQSPKYLFRKEGQNVTLSCEQNLNHDAMYWYRQDPGQGLRLIYYSQIVNDFQKGDIAEGYSVSREKKESFPLTVTSAQKNPTAFYLCASSIAVGAITGELFFGEGSRLTVL.

The chain combines TRBV7-6 with TRBJ1-2, with D possibly matching TRBD1 (5 bases). V lost 5 bases and J 8 bases, leaving 15 bases between the germline ends. This CDR3 region has 13 residues. Germline CDR1 and CDR2: SGHVS and FNYEAQ. CDR3 residues: CASSPWDGDGYTF. The CDR3 DNA reads TGTGCCAGCAGCCCATGGGACGGAGACGGCTACACCTTC. Looking up the rest from reference TRBV7-6 and TRBJ1-2 gives the full variable domain: GAGVSQSPRYKVTKRGQDVALRCDPISGHVSLYWYRQALGQGPEFLTYFNYEAQQDKSGLPNDRFSAERPEGSISTLTIQRTEQRDSAMYRCASSPWDGDGYTFGSGTRLTVV.

The chain employs TRBV18 and TRBJ2-7; 8 bases agree with TRBD1. CDR3 length equals 13 residues. The germline V gene has CDR1 KGHSH and CDR2 LQKENI. Unmatched junction bases numbered 5, after V lost 2 bases and J lost 8 bases. This CDR3 reads CASSPGDRGQQYF. In DNA, the CDR3 is TGTGCCAGCTCACCAGGAGACAGGGGCCAGCAGTACTTC.

A note on this clone: Other DNA sequences in this specimen translate into the identical CDR3. The chain joins TRBV12-3 or TRBV12-4 to TRBJ1-2; no clear D gene. The V gene lost 4 bases and the J gene lost 4 bases, with 4 bases spanning the gap. The CDR3 is 11 residues long. The CDR3 protein is CASSSGYGYTF. The CDR3 region has the DNA TGTGCCAGCAGTTCCGGCTATGGCTACACCTTC.

The J gene is TRBJ1-1, the V gene TRBV11-3; D ambiguous. The CDR3 is 13 amino acids. The V and J ends lost 1 base and 6 bases respectively, with 9 bases between them. Looked up from germline, CDR1 is SGHNT and CDR2 is YENEEA. The DNA for the CDR3 is TGTGCCAGCAGCTTAGTTTTTCGCGCTGAAGCTTTCTTT. Translation: CASSLVFRAEAFF.

CDR3 protein: CASSLYSGNTIYF. The CDR3 coding sequence is TGTGCCAGCAGCCTATACTCTGGAAACACCATATATTTT. V is TRBV27 and J is TRBJ1-3, with D uncertain. This CDR3 region has 13 residues. Germline V gene lookup returns CDR1 MNHEY and CDR2 SMNVEV (reference sequence). The V and J ends lost 6 bases and 0 bases respectively, with 6 bases between them.

This chain uses TRBV6-5 with TRBJ2-7; a possible D gene is TRBD1 (6 bases). Germline V gives CDR1 MNHEY, CDR2 SVGAGI. The CDR3 runs to 13 residues. Trimming pared 7 bases from V and 10 bases from J, leaving 20 bases between. CDR3 nucleotide sequence: TGTGCCAGCAACGAGCCGGGACACCAGATCCAGTACTTC. It translates to CASNEPGHQIQYF.

V gene TRBV2 combines with J gene TRBJ2-1; TRBD2 matches 10 bases. V gave up 2 bases and J gave up 6 bases; unmatched junction bases: 7. This CDR3 region has 16 residues. CDR1 is SNHLY and CDR2 is FYNNEI in the germline V gene. CDR3 sequence: CASSESSGRAVNEQFF. The CDR3 DNA sequence: TGTGCCAGCAGTGAATCAAGCGGGAGGGCCGTCAATGAGCAGTTCTTC.

J is TRBJ1-2 and V is TRBV7-9; D not certain. CDR3 size: 14 residues. Germline values: CDR1 SEHNR, CDR2 FQNEAQ (reference sequence). Trimming pared 1 base from V and 6 bases from J, leaving 12 bases between. CDR3 region: CASSLVSAGNGYTF. The DNA of the CDR3 is TGTGCCAGCAGCTTAGTATCTGCGGGGAATGGCTACACCTTC. Together with reference TRBV7-9 and TRBJ1-2, the CDR3 gives the full variable domain: DTGVSQNPRHKITKRGQNVTFRCDPISEHNRLYWYRQTLGQGPEFLTYFQNEAQLEKSRLLSDRFSAERPKGSFSTLEIQRTEQGDSAMYLCASSLVSAGNGYTFGSGTRLTVV.

The rearrangement uses TRBV19 and TRBJ1-1, with D possibly TRBD1 on 6 matching bases. The CDR3 is made up of 15 amino acids. The V and J ends lost 6 bases and 0 bases respectively, with 14 bases between them. Per the germline V gene, CDR1 is LNHDA and CDR2 is SQIVND (reference sequence). The DNA for the CDR3 is TGTGCCAGTAGGCTGGGGGGCCAACTGAACACTGAAGCTTTCTTT. It encodes CASRLGGQLNTEAFF.

The rearrangement uses TRBV6-2 or TRBV6-3 and TRBJ1-1; a possible D gene is TRBD1 (6 bases). The CDR3 is made up of 14 amino acids. Trimming took off 5 bases at V and 4 bases at J, with 14 bases between the two ends. Looked up from germline, CDR1 is MNHEY and CDR2 is SVGEGT. CDR3 protein: CASSQRQARTEAFF. Written as DNA, the CDR3 is TGTGCCAGCAGTCAACGACAGGCCCGCACTGAAGCTTTCTTT.

The rearrangement links TRBV6-4 to TRBJ2-1; unclear D gene. V gave up 0 bases and J gave up 3 bases, with 9 bases separating them. CDR3 length equals 15 residues. The germline CDR1 and CDR2 sequences are MRHNA and SNTAGT. The CDR3 region has the DNA TGTGCCAGCAGTGACTCCCGAGCAGACTACAATGAGCAGTTCTTC. It yields the protein CASSDSRADYNEQFF.

The chain links TRBV5-1 to TRBJ2-3, with TRBD1 matching 7 bases. With 0 bases clipped from V and 3 bases from J, the junction kept 4 bases outside the gene matches. This CDR3 spans 15 amino acids. The germline CDR1 and CDR2 sequences are SGHRS and YFSETQ. CDR3 nucleotides: TGCGCCAGCAGCTTGGTTAGGGGGCATACAGATACGCAGTATTTT. Its translation is CASSLVRGHTDTQYF. The complete variable domain, with remaining parts taken from reference TRBV5-1 and TRBJ2-3, reads KAGVTQTPRYLIKTRGQQVTLSCSPISGHRSVSWYQQTPGQGLQFLFEYFSETQRNKGNFPGRFSGRQFSNSRSEMNVSTLELGDSALYLCASSLVRGHTDTQYFGPGTRLTVL.

For this clone: The junction and the germline gene differ at one end; a read error may be behind it. The chain's CDR3 is CASTQRGNYEQYF. In DNA form, the CDR3 reads TGTGCCAGCACCCAACGGGGGAACTACGAGCAGTACTTC. The rearrangement uses TRBV3-1 (or the pseudogene TRBV3-2) and TRBJ2-7, with D perhaps matching TRBD2 (6 bases). CDR1 LGHDT and CDR2 YNNKEL come from the germline V gene (reference sequence). This CDR3 spans 13 amino acids.

V gene TRBV24-1 combines with J gene TRBJ2-2, with 7 bases matching TRBD2. Germline V gene sequence: CDR1 KGHDR, CDR2 SFDVKD. The CDR3 totals 16 residues. With 2 bases clipped from V and 0 bases from J, the junction kept 2 bases outside the gene matches. CDR3 bases: TGTGCCACCAGTGATTGGGCGGGAGCGAACACCGGGGAGCTGTTTTTT. The encoded protein is CATSDWAGANTGELFF.

CDR3 DNA: TGCAGCGTTGCCGACGGGGTGTTAGGCAATCAGCCCCAGCATTTT. This translates into CSVADGVLGNQPQHF. This sequence joins TRBV29-1 and TRBJ1-5; D is undetermined. CDR1 is SQVTM and CDR2 is ANQGSEA in the germline V gene. V gave up 4 bases and J gave up 2 bases, with 15 bases separating them. The CDR3 has 15 amino acids.

The rearrangement links TRBV6-2 or TRBV6-3 to TRBJ1-5; weak D call: TRBD1 (6 bases). The V gene lost 4 bases and the J gene lost 12 bases, with 25 bases spanning the gap. CDR1 is MNHEY and CDR2 is SVGEGT in the germline V gene. The CDR3 is 16 residues long. The CDR3 nucleotides are TGTGCCAGCAGTTCGACCCTGGGGGGCGCGGGCCGTCGCCAGCATTTT. This translates into CASSSTLGGAGRRQHF.

This CDR3 reads CASSQAIGGEAFF. Here the CDR3 DNA reads TGTGCCAGCAGCCAAGCGATCGGGGGTGAAGCTTTCTTT. This chain connects TRBV3-1 (or the pseudogene TRBV3-2) to TRBJ1-1; D is perhaps TRBD1 (5 bases). There are 13 residues in the CDR3. Trimming took 1 base from V and 7 from J, leaving 10 bases between them. CDR1 and CDR2 from the germline V gene are LGHDT and YNNKEL (reference sequence).

This chain connects TRBV27 to TRBJ1-1; tentative D call: TRBD1 (6 bases). This CDR3 region has 13 residues. In germline, CDR1 is MNHEY, CDR2 SMNVEV (reference sequence). V lost 2 bases and J lost 12, with 16 bases in between. The CDR3 DNA reads TGTGCCAGCAGTTTACAACAGGGACGACGAACTTTCTTT. Protein product: CASSLQQGRRTFF.

V usage is TRBV6-5 and J usage is TRBJ2-7, with 9 bases aligning to TRBD2. The germline CDR1 and CDR2 sequences are MNHEY and SVGAGI. The CDR3 spans 13 residues. Trimming at V came to 7 bases and at J to 9 bases, leaving 10 bases not matched to a gene. CDR3 sequence: CASKITTSGVQYF. The CDR3 DNA sequence: TGTGCCAGCAAGATCACGACTAGCGGTGTGCAGTACTTC.

The CDR3 region has the DNA TGTGCCAGCACCCAGGGGGGGGGCTTCTCGGGAAACACCATATATTTT. Translating gives CASTQGGGFSGNTIYF. The chain links TRBV5-4 to TRBJ1-3; 7 positions match TRBD1. CDR1 SGHNT and CDR2 YYREEE come from the germline V gene (reference sequence). This CDR3 has 16 residues. The V segment lost 6 bases and the J segment 4 bases; nucleotides outside the gene matches: 13.

This clone was detected only once. The chain has TRBV5-5 and TRBJ2-7; 7 bases line up with TRBD1. Germline V CDR1 and CDR2: SGHKS, YYEKEE (reference sequence). Trimming cost V 1 base and J 2 bases; bases outside gene matches: 3. CDR3 length: 14 amino acids. CDR3 loop: CASSLLQGAYEQYF. The CDR3 nucleotides read TGTGCCAGCAGCTTGTTGCAGGGGGCCTACGAGCAGTACTTC.

J is TRBJ1-1 and V is TRBV28; D gene unclear. Between the trimmed V and J ends, which lost 2 bases and 6 bases, there was a span of 4 bases. The CDR3 consists of 11 residues. Germline CDR1 reads MDHEN; CDR2 reads SYDVKM. The chain's CDR3 is CASSLEAEAFF. The CDR3 DNA sequence: TGTGCCAGCAGTTTAGAGGCTGAAGCTTTCTTT.